Detailed here is one TCR beta chain. This record belongs to a study of blood T cell repertoires in COVID-19. Overall study: Specimens from acute and convalescent COVID-19 originated in the United States, Italy and Spain. From T cells, B-cell-depleted T cells, or PBMCs came the material, which was cDNA or gDNA.

V was pared by 4 bases and J by 7 bases, with 15 bases between. CDR1 and CDR2 from the germline V gene are SGHRS and YFSETQ. CDR3 length: 14 residues. Methods used by the authors: It was from reference gene primer amplification that nucleated cell counts were estimated. The method was immunoSEQ multiplex PCR; TCRdb's version includes in-frame clones alone and lacks a portion of them. V and J calls plus clone size are reproduced from that table; the DNA served to infer D and trimming. The table includes some 89,000 clones, roughly 80% detected once. This TCR was sampled from a man in his sixties with acute or convalescent COVID-19. The rearrangement links TRBV5-1 to TRBJ2-1; tentatively, D is TRBD2 (5 bases). Sequenced input: peripheral blood. CDR3 nucleotide sequence: TGCGCCAGCAGCCGGTTACTAGATGGGAATGAGCAGTTCTTC. Its protein product is CASSRLLDGNEQFF. Combining the CDR3 with reference TRBV5-1 and TRBJ2-1 gives the whole variable domain KAGVTQTPRYLIKTRGQQVTLSCSPISGHRSVSWYQQTPGQGLQFLFEYFSETQRNKGNFPGRFSGRQFSNSRSEMNVSTLELGDSALYLCASSRLLDGNEQFFGPGTRLTVL.